This record looks at one TCR beta chain sequence and its context. The CDR3 spans 15 residues. The germline V gene has CDR1 SGHTA and CDR2 FQGNSA. J was trimmed by 3 bases and V by 5 bases; bases with no gene match: 2. This entry is derived from a study of blood T cell repertoires in COVID-19. Whole-study context: The cDNA or gDNA used as material had been derived from T cells, B-cell-depleted T cells, or PBMCs.

Original processing notes: Reference gene primer amplification gave nucleated cell count estimates. TCRdb's table, derived via immunoSEQ multiplex PCR, lists solely in-frame clones and lacks some. The V and J calls and the clone size are those of that table, but D and trimming were determined from the DNA. Here the sample spans a few hundred thousand clones, around nine tenths being singletons. This sequence originates from a man in his sixties who had recovered from COVID-19. The chain is built from TRBV7-2 and TRBJ2-1; TRBD2 matches 12 bases. The sample was peripheral blood. The CDR3 nucleotides read TGTGCCAGCAGCAAGACTAGCGGGGGCTACAATGAGCAGTTCTTC. As protein: CASSKTSGGYNEQFF.